Listed below are T cell receptor beta chains from one sample, sequenced in a study of T cell changes during pregnancy in multiple sclerosis. Profiling relied on immunoSEQ multiplex PCR, and the TCRdb table lists in-frame clones only, not all of them. The sample has about 27,000 clones, 88% seen once. Sample: CD8+ T cells from peripheral blood mononuclear cells, taken in the second trimester of pregnancy. The receptors here all came from a female donor with multiple sclerosis, enrolled in a pregnancy study. Each CDR3 is given with its conserved first and last residue. Each record gives: clone size, D gene, V gene, J gene, CDR3 DNA, CDR3 protein. A D gene is named only where the DNA matches it firmly. Not all rows give a size; the values are once, few, many and, for expanded clones, a class.

clone size: NA
D gene: NA
V gene: TRBV29-1
J gene: TRBJ1-2
CDR3 DNA: TGCAGCGTTGAGGGGACTTATGGCTACACCTTC
CDR3 protein: CSVEGTYGYTF

clone size: NA
D gene: NA
V gene: TRBV6-1
J gene: TRBJ2-6
CDR3 DNA: TGTGCCAGCAGTGAAGGGCAGAAGGGGGTTCTGGGGGCCAACGTCCTGACTTTC
CDR3 protein: CASSEGQKGVLGANVLTF

clone size: NA
D gene: TRBD1
V gene: TRBV19
J gene: TRBJ1-1
CDR3 DNA: TGTGCCAGTAGTTTTAACAGGGGCGTTGGAATTGAAGCTTTCTTT
CDR3 protein: CASSFNRGVGIEAFF

clone size: NA
D gene: TRBD1
V gene: TRBV4-3
J gene: TRBJ2-7
CDR3 DNA: TGCGCCAGCAGCCAAGATTGGGGCCAGGGGGCTCCCGAGCAGTACTTC
CDR3 protein: CASSQDWGQGAPEQYF

clone size: NA
D gene: TRBD2
V gene: TRBV10-2
J gene: TRBJ2-7
CDR3 DNA: TGCGCCAGCGGGGTCGGCGGGGGGGCCTACGAGCAGTACTTC
CDR3 protein: CASGVGGGAYEQYF

clone size: NA
D gene: NA
V gene: TRBV14
J gene: TRBJ1-5
CDR3 DNA: TGTGCCAGCAGCCAAGGAGGAGACCTCAATCAGCCCCAGCATTTT
CDR3 protein: CASSQGGDLNQPQHF

clone size: NA
D gene: TRBD2
V gene: TRBV9
J gene: TRBJ2-3
CDR3 DNA: TGTGCCAGCAGCGTAGGGGTAAGGGACTACTTAGATACGCAGTATTTT
CDR3 protein: CASSVGVRDYLDTQYF

clone size: few
D gene: TRBD1
V gene: TRBV30
J gene: TRBJ1-5
CDR3 DNA: TGTGACACAGGGGGCAGTCAGCCCCAGCATTTT
CDR3 protein: CDTGGSQPQHF

clone size: NA
D gene: NA
V gene: TRBV5-8
J gene: TRBJ1-2
CDR3 DNA: TGTGCCAGCAGCTTTATTTCGGGCACACAGGATAACTATGGCTACACCTTC
CDR3 protein: CASSFISGTQDNYGYTF

clone size: once
D gene: TRBD2
V gene: TRBV6-1
J gene: TRBJ2-7
CDR3 DNA: TGTGCCAGCAGTGAAGGGACTAGCGGCTCCTACGAGCAGTACTTC
CDR3 protein: CASSEGTSGSYEQYF

clone size: NA
D gene: TRBD2
V gene: TRBV29-1
J gene: TRBJ2-5
CDR3 DNA: TGCAGCGTTCATGGGGGGAGGGGAGAGACCCAGTACTTC
CDR3 protein: CSVHGGRGETQYF

clone size: NA
D gene: NA
V gene: TRBV28
J gene: TRBJ1-1
CDR3 DNA: TGTGCCAGCAGTTTATACACAGGGCACACTGAAGCTTTCTTT
CDR3 protein: CASSLYTGHTEAFF

clone size: once
D gene: TRBD1
V gene: TRBV28
J gene: TRBJ1-1
CDR3 DNA: TGTGCCAGCAGTCAGGGACAGGGGGCGACCGAACACACTGAAGCTTTCTTT
CDR3 protein: CASSQGQGATEHTEAFF

clone size: NA
D gene: NA
V gene: TRBV6-5
J gene: TRBJ2-1
CDR3 DNA: TGTGCCAGCAGTTACCCCCCCGCGGGGCTGGAGTTCTTC
CDR3 protein: CASSYPPAGLEFF

clone size: NA
D gene: NA
V gene: TRBV4-1
J gene: TRBJ2-7
CDR3 DNA: TGCGCCAGCAGCCAAGATCTATCGGAGGGGTACGAGCAGTACTTC
CDR3 protein: CASSQDLSEGYEQYF

clone size: NA
D gene: NA
V gene: TRBV5-4
J gene: TRBJ2-3
CDR3 DNA: TGTGCCAGCAGCCAACAGGGTACGGGCACAGATACGCAGTATTTT
CDR3 protein: CASSQQGTGTDTQYF

clone size: once
D gene: NA
V gene: TRBV7-9
J gene: TRBJ2-2
CDR3 DNA: TGTGCCAGCAGAGAGCAGGGGAACACCGGGGAGCTGTTTTTT
CDR3 protein: CASREQGNTGELFF

clone size: NA
D gene: TRBD1
V gene: TRBV6-1
J gene: TRBJ1-1
CDR3 DNA: TGTGCCAGCACCTTGACAGGGGAACACACTGAAGCTTTCTTT
CDR3 protein: CASTLTGEHTEAFF

clone size: NA
D gene: TRBD1
V gene: TRBV4-1
J gene: TRBJ2-7
CDR3 DNA: TGCGCCAGCAGCCACCTAGCAGGGACAGGGACCCACGAGCAGTACTTC
CDR3 protein: CASSHLAGTGTHEQYF

clone size: NA
D gene: TRBD2
V gene: TRBV30
J gene: TRBJ2-7
CDR3 DNA: TGTGCCTGGAGCATCAATAGCGGGGGCGCCGAGCAGTACTTC
CDR3 protein: CAWSINSGGAEQYF

clone size: once
D gene: TRBD1
V gene: TRBV4-2
J gene: TRBJ2-5
CDR3 DNA: TGTGCCAGCAGCCAAGATAGAGGGACAGAACAAGAGACCCAGTACTTC
CDR3 protein: CASSQDRGTEQETQYF

clone size: many
D gene: TRBD2
V gene: TRBV4-2
J gene: TRBJ2-3
CDR3 DNA: TGTGCCAGCAGCCAAGTGGTAGTAGCGGGGTCAGATACGCAGTATTTT
CDR3 protein: CASSQVVVAGSDTQYF

clone size: NA
D gene: NA
V gene: TRBV5-5
J gene: TRBJ1-5
CDR3 DNA: TGTGCCAGCAGACCGGGGGTGGGCAATCAGCCCCAGCATTTT
CDR3 protein: CASRPGVGNQPQHF

clone size: NA
D gene: NA
V gene: TRBV27
J gene: TRBJ1-2
CDR3 DNA: TGTGCCAGCAGTTTAGCACCCCAGAGGACGGGGGACTATGGCTACACCTTC
CDR3 protein: CASSLAPQRTGDYGYTF

clone size: NA
D gene: NA
V gene: TRBV7-3
J gene: TRBJ2-1
CDR3 DNA: TGTGCCAGCAGCTTAACACCCAGGGTGAGCTCCTACAATGAGCAGTTCTTC
CDR3 protein: CASSLTPRVSSYNEQFF

clone size: NA
D gene: NA
V gene: TRBV5-4
J gene: TRBJ2-1
CDR3 DNA: TGTGCCAGCAGCTTGGTGGGGGGATCCTACAATGAGCAGTTCTTC
CDR3 protein: CASSLVGGSYNEQFF

clone size: once
D gene: NA
V gene: TRBV6-1
J gene: TRBJ2-3
CDR3 DNA: TGTGCCAGCAGTGAAGCGCGGGGAGGCACAGATACGCAGTATTTT
CDR3 protein: CASSEARGGTDTQYF

clone size: NA
D gene: TRBD1
V gene: TRBV19
J gene: TRBJ1-6
CDR3 DNA: TGTGCCAGTAGTATTCCGGGACAGGTCAATTCACCCCTCCACTTT
CDR3 protein: CASSIPGQVNSPLHF

clone size: NA
D gene: TRBD2
V gene: TRBV5-1
J gene: TRBJ2-7
CDR3 DNA: TGCGCCAGCAGCTCAACCGGGACTAGCGGGGGGGGGTTGATATACGAGCAGTACTTC
CDR3 protein: CASSSTGTSGGGLIYEQYF

clone size: NA
D gene: TRBD1
V gene: TRBV5-5
J gene: TRBJ2-7
CDR3 DNA: TGTGCCAGCAGCTTCGTCCAGGGGGCACACGAGCAGTACTTC
CDR3 protein: CASSFVQGAHEQYF

clone size: NA
D gene: TRBD1
V gene: TRBV7-9
J gene: TRBJ1-6
CDR3 DNA: TGTGCCAGCAGCGGTACAGGGGGCGGCAATAATTCACCCCTCCACTTT
CDR3 protein: CASSGTGGGNNSPLHF

clone size: NA
D gene: NA
V gene: TRBV23-1
J gene: TRBJ2-5
CDR3 DNA: TGCGCCAGCCCCTCACCGCCCTTGGCAGGCCATCAGGAGACCCAGTACTTC
CDR3 protein: CASPSPPLAGHQETQYF

clone size: NA
D gene: NA
V gene: TRBV10-2
J gene: TRBJ1-1
CDR3 DNA: TGCGCCAGCAGTGAGGGGGGGGGTTTTATGACTGAAGCTTTCTTT
CDR3 protein: CASSEGGGFMTEAFF

clone size: NA
D gene: TRBD2
V gene: TRBV2
J gene: TRBJ2-1
CDR3 DNA: TGTGCCAGCAGTGAGGGCCAGCGGGGGGGACTTGAGCAGTTCTTC
CDR3 protein: CASSEGQRGGLEQFF

clone size: once
D gene: NA
V gene: TRBV9
J gene: TRBJ2-5
CDR3 DNA: TGTGCCAGCAGCGTAGTGTCTAGCTCAAAGACCCAGTACTTC
CDR3 protein: CASSVVSSSKTQYF

clone size: NA
D gene: NA
V gene: TRBV7-6
J gene: TRBJ1-5
CDR3 DNA: TGTGCCAGCAGCTCGGTTGTTAGCAATCAGCCCCAGCATTTT
CDR3 protein: CASSSVVSNQPQHF

clone size: NA
D gene: TRBD1
V gene: TRBV6-5
J gene: TRBJ1-1
CDR3 DNA: TGTGCCAGCAGTTACTCGATCCAGGCACAGGGGACTGAAGCTTTCTTT
CDR3 protein: CASSYSIQAQGTEAFF

clone size: NA
D gene: TRBD2
V gene: TRBV7-6
J gene: TRBJ2-7
CDR3 DNA: TGTGCCAGCAGCCCGGGGACTATCGACGAGCAGTACTTC
CDR3 protein: CASSPGTIDEQYF

clone size: NA
D gene: NA
V gene: TRBV29-1
J gene: TRBJ2-2
CDR3 DNA: TGCAGCGCCGAAGGAGGGTTCCAGGGTAGCACCGGGGAGCTGTTTTTT
CDR3 protein: CSAEGGFQGSTGELFF

clone size: many
D gene: TRBD2
V gene: TRBV6-4
J gene: TRBJ2-3
CDR3 DNA: TGTGCCAGCAGTGAGCGGGGGGGCACAGATACGCAGTATTTT
CDR3 protein: CASSERGGTDTQYF

clone size: NA
D gene: TRBD2
V gene: TRBV5-4
J gene: TRBJ2-3
CDR3 DNA: TGTGCCAGCAGCGAGCGGGGGGGCAGGACAGATACGCAGTATTTT
CDR3 protein: CASSERGGRTDTQYF

clone size: NA
D gene: TRBD2
V gene: TRBV7-8
J gene: TRBJ2-3
CDR3 DNA: TGTGCCAGCAGCCCGCGACTAGCGGGGGGGCCGACAGATACGCAGTATTTT
CDR3 protein: CASSPRLAGGPTDTQYF

clone size: few
D gene: TRBD2
V gene: TRBV9
J gene: TRBJ2-3
CDR3 DNA: TGTGCCAGCAGCGTAGGACTAGCGGGGGGGCGGAGTTCGGATACGCAGTATTTT
CDR3 protein: CASSVGLAGGRSSDTQYF

clone size: few
D gene: TRBD2
V gene: TRBV28
J gene: TRBJ2-7
CDR3 DNA: TGTGCCAGCAGTACACGACTAGCGGGGATACACTACGAGCAGTACTTC
CDR3 protein: CASSTRLAGIHYEQYF

clone size: once
D gene: NA
V gene: TRBV19
J gene: TRBJ1-2
CDR3 DNA: TGTGCCAGTAGAACTTCTAACTATGGCTACACCTTC
CDR3 protein: CASRTSNYGYTF

clone size: NA
D gene: NA
V gene: TRBV20-1
J gene: TRBJ2-1
CDR3 DNA: TGCAGTGCTAGACCCGAACGGGAGCAGTTCTTC
CDR3 protein: CSARPEREQFF

clone size: NA
D gene: TRBD1
V gene: TRBV28
J gene: TRBJ1-5
CDR3 DNA: TGTGCCAGCGGGACAGGTATGAATATTGGCAATCAGCCCCAGCATTTT
CDR3 protein: CASGTGMNIGNQPQHF

clone size: NA
D gene: TRBD1
V gene: TRBV10-1
J gene: TRBJ1-4
CDR3 DNA: TGCGCCAGCAGTGGGACAGGGATTGAAGAAAAACTGTTTTTT
CDR3 protein: CASSGTGIEEKLFF

clone size: NA
D gene: NA
V gene: TRBV27
J gene: TRBJ1-1
CDR3 DNA: TGTGCCAGCAGTTTGCTCGGGGGGGACACTGAAGCTTTCTTT
CDR3 protein: CASSLLGGDTEAFF